This T cell receptor (beta chain) was recorded in a study of radiotherapy plus CTLA-4 blockade in lung cancer. In the study overall: Objective responses arose in 18% of patients, and 25% to 35% experienced disease control. Study outcomes and limitations: Clones derived from tumor TCRs expanded in blood after radiotherapy plus ipilimumab. Reportedly, early blood T cell clone dynamics best predicted response, with interferon-beta.

Trimming pared 6 bases from V and 6 bases from J, leaving 11 bases between. This CDR3 comprises 13 residues. Germline-derived CDR1 and CDR2 are WNHNN and SYGVQD (reference sequence). A remark on this clone: Its antigen is unknown.

In chemo-refractory metastatic non-small-cell lung cancer, patients got ipilimumab CTLA-4 blockade together with focal radiation. The table came from immunoSEQ multiplex PCR; TCRdb's copy has only in-frame clones and leaves some out. The data show 23,000 or so clones, 71% seen once. Sequencing was performed on peripheral blood, taken from a patient treated with radiotherapy plus ipilimumab. This receptor was identified in a human donor with non-small cell lung cancer whose response to radiotherapy plus ipilimumab could not be evaluated. This chain uses TRBV10-1 with TRBJ2-2; tentative D call: TRBD1 (6 bases). The CDR3: CASRARGSGELFF. DNA for the CDR3: TGCGCCAGCAGAGCCAGGGGATCCGGGGAGCTGTTTTTT.